Below are 30 T cell receptor beta chains sequenced from a single sample in a study of response to subunit inactivated influenza vaccine. Each CDR3 protein is one row after TCRdb ran MiXCR on the RT-PCR reads. This sample has around 320,000 distinct CDR3 sequences, with about 20% found just once. The sequenced sample was PBMCs from blood, obtained 21 months after vaccination. Source of these receptors: a man aged 45 to 75 who received an inactivated influenza vaccine.

The chain uses TRBV7-8 and TRBJ2-7, with 10 bases lining up with TRBD2. The V gene end was trimmed by 1 base and the J gene end by 3 bases; junction bases not matched to a gene: 3. CDR3 size: 15 residues. The V gene's germline CDR1 is SGHVS and CDR2 FQNEAQ. The CDR3 DNA follows: TGTGCCAGCAGCTTAGGCGCTAGCGGGGGCTACGAGCAGTACTTC. Translation: CASSLGASGGYEQYF.

This clonotype was detected many times. The chain employs TRBV7-9 and TRBJ1-1, with 8 nucleotides matching TRBD1. After removal of 5 bases from V and 3 bases from J, the junction contained 8 bases not matched to a gene. Germline V gene data show CDR1 as SEHNR and CDR2 as FQNEAQ (reference sequence). The length of the CDR3 is 15 residues. In nucleotides, the CDR3 is TGTGCCAGCAGCCCAAAACACAGGGGGGACACTGAAGCTTTCTTT. Amino acid sequence: CASSPKHRGDTEAFF.

Comments on this clonotype: Being one base from a much bigger clone, this may be a read error. The gene calls are TRBV11-2 and TRBJ2-1; D is perhaps TRBD1 (6 bases). CDR3 length: 13 amino acids. Germline CDR1 is SGHAT and CDR2 is FQNNGV. V dropped 4 bases and J dropped 5 bases, with 9 bases sitting between them. DNA for the CDR3: TGTGCCAGCAGCTGGGACACGAACAATGAGCAGTTCTTC. It codes for CASSWDTNNEQFF.

The CDR3 loop reads CASSSGQQASGNTIYF. The DNA of the CDR3 is TGCGCCAGCAGCTCCGGACAGCAAGCCTCTGGAAACACCATATATTTT. V usage is TRBV5-1 and J usage is TRBJ1-3; weak D call: TRBD1 (6 bases). The CDR3 extends over 16 amino acids. Germline CDR1 and CDR2: SGHRS and YFSETQ. The ends were cut back, 3 bases at V and 0 bases at J, with 13 bases in the middle.

This clonotype appeared a few times. The chain employs TRBV12-3 or TRBV12-4 and TRBJ2-2, with D unresolved. The V end was cut by 6 bases, the J end by 0 bases, with 8 bases between. The CDR3 contains 14 residues. CDR3 sequence (DNA): TGTGCCAGCAGGGCCCGGCCGAACACCGGGGAGCTGTTTTTT. Amino acid sequence: CASRARPNTGELFF.

This clonotype was counted between two and nine times. This chain connects TRBV5-1 to TRBJ2-1; TRBD2 matches 12 bases. The CDR3 consists of 15 residues. V lost 4 bases to trimming and J lost 10 bases; unmatched junction nucleotides: 9. Looked up from germline, CDR1 is SGHRS and CDR2 is YFSETQ. In DNA, the CDR3 is TGCGCCAGCAGCCCTACTAGCGGGGGGATCGGCGAGCAGTTCTTC. This sequence encodes CASSPTSGGIGEQFF.

The chain joins TRBV3-1 to TRBJ1-4; no clear D gene. V was cut by 4 bases and J by 0 bases, with 12 bases left in between. The CDR3 has 16 amino acids. Germline loops: CDR1 LGHDT, CDR2 YNNKEL (reference sequence). The DNA of the CDR3 is TGTGCCAGCAGCCTCCGGGCAGCAGCAACTAATGAAAAACTGTTTTTT. This codes for CASSLRAAATNEKLFF.

This clonotype has just a few counts. The V call is TRBV4-3, the J call TRBJ2-3; TRBD2 aligns across 9 bases. Trimming took 0 bases from V and 2 from J; bases not matched to a gene: 9. The CDR3 spans 18 residues. CDR1 is LGHNA, CDR2 YSLEER, per germline. The CDR3 bases are TGCGCCAGCAGCCAAGATAGGTGGCTAGCGGGGACCACAGATACGCAGTATTTT. This gives the protein CASSQDRWLAGTTDTQYF.

V usage is TRBV6-5 and J usage is TRBJ2-3; D ambiguous. Germline V lookup: CDR1 MNHEY, CDR2 SVGAGI. This CDR3 region has 16 residues. V lost 2 bases and J lost 4, with 16 bases in between. CDR3 DNA: TGTGCCAGCAGTTACCTAATGGGTAGGAGTCCAGATACGCAGTATTTT. Its protein product is CASSYLMGRSPDTQYF.

The chain combines TRBV12-3 or TRBV12-4 with TRBJ2-1; possible D gene TRBD2, 5 bases. With 3 bases removed from V and 9 bases from J, the gap between germline ends came to 21 bases. CDR3 length: 16 amino acids. This CDR3 is CASSFLREPRVGEQFF. CDR3 sequence (DNA): TGTGCCAGCAGTTTCCTAAGGGAGCCGCGAGTTGGTGAGCAGTTCTTC.

This clonotype was recorded at least ten times. This rearrangement joins TRBV20-1 to TRBJ1-4; D call uncertain. Germline loops: CDR1 DFQATT, CDR2 SNEGSKA (reference sequence). The CDR3 runs 13 residues. V gave up 4 bases and J gave up 5 bases, with 11 bases separating them. CDR3 protein: CSATGSHNEKLFF. The CDR3 bases are TGCAGTGCTACCGGGTCCCACAATGAAAAACTGTTTTTT.

This clonotype has a handful of counts. The chain combines TRBV13 with TRBJ2-7, with 10 bases that match TRBD1. Germline values: CDR1 PRHDT, CDR2 FYEKMQ (reference sequence). The CDR3 spans 13 residues. The ends lost 3 bases at V and 5 bases at J; junction bases unmatched: 1. The CDR3, as DNA: TGTGCCAGCAGCTTCGGACAGGGGGACGAGCAGTACTTC. As protein: CASSFGQGDEQYF.

The table lists this clonotype with a few counts. This chain uses TRBV20-1 with TRBJ2-5; D ambiguous. CDR3 size: 12 residues. CDR1 is DFQATT and CDR2 is SNEGSKA in the germline V gene (reference sequence). V was clipped by 1 base and J by 6 bases, with 9 bases between them. CDR3 in amino acids: CSARGLVKTQYF. The CDR3 bases are TGCAGTGCTAGAGGGCTAGTTAAGACCCAGTACTTC.

This clonotype was observed many times. This sequence joins TRBV28 and TRBJ1-1; D possibly corresponds to TRBD1 (5 bases). The V gene's germline CDR1 is MDHEN and CDR2 SYDVKM. V gave up 2 bases and J gave up 0 bases, with 13 bases separating them. The CDR3 totals 16 residues. The DNA for the CDR3 is TGTGCCAGCAGTTTACCTATGACAGAGGTGAACACTGAAGCTTTCTTT. Its protein product is CASSLPMTEVNTEAFF.

This clonotype was counted between two and nine times. V gene TRBV12-3 or TRBV12-4 combines with J gene TRBJ1-4, with D unclear. The germline V and J ends were trimmed by 7 bases and 3 bases, with 12 bases remaining between them. The length of the CDR3 is 14 residues. As DNA, the CDR3 is TGTGCCAGCACCTTGAAGGCCTCTAATGAAAAACTGTTTTTT. Translation: CASTLKASNEKLFF.

This clonotype appeared a few times. The V and J genes are TRBV4-2 and TRBJ2-1, with 8 bases aligning to TRBD1. The trim removed 5 bases at V and 8 bases at J, leaving 5 bases unmatched. The germline CDR1 and CDR2 sequences are LGHNA and YNFKEQ. The CDR3 is made up of 13 amino acids. CDR3 in DNA: TGTGCCAGCAGCTCGGACAGGGAATATGAGCAGTTCTTC. Translating it yields CASSSDREYEQFF.

This clonotype was seen at least ten times. The chain couples TRBV20-1 to TRBJ1-1; D unclear. Germline V gene lookup returns CDR1 DFQATT and CDR2 SNEGSKA (reference sequence). There are 11 residues in the CDR3. V gave up 5 bases and J gave up 3 bases, with 7 bases separating them. The CDR3 region is CSAVPHTEAFF. In nucleotides, the CDR3 is TGCAGTGCTGTACCCCACACTGAAGCTTTCTTT.

V usage is TRBV7-2 and J usage is TRBJ2-1, with TRBD2 identical over 12 bases. The V gene's germline CDR1 is SGHTA and CDR2 FQGNSA. Trimming at V came to 3 bases and at J to 7 bases, leaving 7 bases not matched to a gene. The CDR3 is 16 amino acids. The CDR3 region has the DNA TGTGCCAGCAGCTTGTCCCCGGGACTAGCGGGTAATGAGCAGTTCTTC. Its translation: CASSLSPGLAGNEQFF.

Concerning this clonotype itself: The junction and the germline gene differ at one end; a read error may be behind it. The chain is built from TRBV4-1 and TRBJ1-5; a weak D match, TRBD1 (6 bases). CDR3 length: 17 residues. CDR1 MGHRA and CDR2 YSYEKL come from the germline V gene. CDR3 amino acids: CACSQTPVEQGGQPQHF. The CDR3 coding sequence is TGCGCCTGCAGCCAAACCCCGGTGGAACAGGGCGGGCAGCCCCAGCATTTT.

This clonotype was found a few times. V usage is TRBV24-1 and J usage is TRBJ1-5; D possibly corresponds to TRBD1 (6 bases). This CDR3 is built from 15 residues. Trimming pared 4 bases from V and 3 bases from J, leaving 12 bases between. Germline CDR1 KGHDR, CDR2 SFDVKD. The chain's CDR3 is CATSESQGYNQPQHF. DNA for the CDR3: TGTGCCACCAGTGAATCACAGGGTTACAATCAGCCCCAGCATTTT.

There are a few counts of this clonotype. The chain combines TRBV4-1 with TRBJ2-7; 10 positions match TRBD2. Trimming took 3 bases from V and 5 from J; bases not matched to a gene: 13. The CDR3 sequence is 17 residues long. CDR1 and CDR2 from the germline V gene are MGHRA and YSYEKL. The CDR3 coding sequence is TGCGCCAGCAGCCAGGGCATGATGAAGCGGGAGGGGAACGAGCAGTACTTC. This sequence encodes CASSQGMMKREGNEQYF.

This clonotype was observed a few times. The rearrangement links TRBV20-1 to TRBJ2-3, with D possibly matching TRBD2 (6 bases). Deletions cut 1 base from V and 11 bases from J, with 10 bases between. CDR1 and CDR2 from the germline V gene are DFQATT and SNEGSKA (reference sequence). The CDR3 has 11 amino acids. CDR3 in amino acids: CSARGLGRQYF. The CDR3 DNA is TGCAGTGCTAGAGGACTAGGAAGGCAGTATTTT.

This clonotype has a handful of counts. The V call is TRBV30, the J call TRBJ1-6; D is possibly TRBD1 (6 bases). CDR1 is GTSNPN and CDR2 is SVGIG in the germline V gene (reference sequence). V was pared by 2 bases and J by 6 bases, with 11 bases between. CDR3 size: 14 residues. CDR3 residues: CAWSRTVLNSPLHF. CDR3 in DNA: TGTGCCTGGAGTAGGACAGTTCTTAATTCACCCCTCCACTTT.

The chain is built from TRBV29-1 and TRBJ1-2; the match to TRBD1 covers 10 bases. The germline V gene has CDR1 SQVTM and CDR2 ANQGSEA. This CDR3 region has 15 residues. Germline trimming cut 4 bases from V and 8 bases from J; bases unmatched to any gene: 13. This CDR3 reads CSVGTPRQGARGYTF. The CDR3 nucleotides read TGCAGCGTTGGGACGCCAAGACAGGGGGCGCGGGGCTACACCTTC.

The chain combines TRBV7-3 with TRBJ2-1; 10 bases line up with TRBD2. CDR3 length equals 16 residues. The trim removed 6 bases at V and 0 bases at J, leaving 5 bases unmatched. Germline-derived CDR1 and CDR2 are SGHTA and FQGTGA. In DNA form, the CDR3 reads TGTGCCAGCAGTTTACTAGCGGGATCCTCCTACAATGAGCAGTTCTTC. Protein sequence: CASSLLAGSSYNEQFF.

The V and J genes are TRBV3-1 and TRBJ2-1, with TRBD2 identical over 10 bases. Trimming cost V 1 base and J 2 bases; bases outside gene matches: 5. The CDR3 length is 17 residues. Looked up from germline, CDR1 is LGHDT and CDR2 is YNNKEL (reference sequence). As DNA, the CDR3 is TGTGCCAGCAGCCAAGCCGGACTAGCGGAGGCCTACAATGAGCAGTTCTTC. It is translated as CASSQAGLAEAYNEQFF.

This clonotype has only one observation. J is TRBJ2-7 and V is TRBV12-3 or TRBV12-4; D call uncertain. The CDR3 runs 16 residues. The V end lost 5 bases, the J end lost 0 bases, and 17 bases lay between the germline ends. CDR3 bases: TGTGCCAGCAGTCCTCGCCGGTATCTGACCTCCTACGAGCAGTACTTC. This gives the protein CASSPRRYLTSYEQYF.

This sequence joins TRBV14 and TRBJ2-1; D is ambiguous. CDR1 SGHDN and CDR2 FVKESK come from the germline V gene. The V and J ends lost 1 base and 12 bases respectively, with 16 bases between them. The length of the CDR3 is 14 residues. The CDR3 DNA sequence: TGTGCCAGCAGCCAAGTTTCTCCGTGGGTCGGGCAGTTCTTC. Translation gives CASSQVSPWVGQFF.

This clonotype was observed a few times. V and J are TRBV5-1 and TRBJ1-1; TRBD1 aligns across 8 bases. Germline V lookup: CDR1 SGHRS, CDR2 YFSETQ. V lost 4 bases to trimming and J lost 4 bases; unmatched junction nucleotides: 6. The CDR3 is 14 residues long. The CDR3: CASSTGQGSTEAFF. In DNA form, the CDR3 reads TGCGCCAGCAGCACCGGACAGGGCAGCACTGAAGCTTTCTTT.

The V and J genes are TRBV11-3 and TRBJ2-4; TRBD2 agrees at 12 bases. V trimming: 5 bases; J trimming: 3 bases; junction bases outside the gene matches: 5. Germline CDR1 and CDR2: SGHNT and YENEEA. This CDR3 is 16 amino acids long. The CDR3 DNA reads TGTGCCAGCAGCCCTGGACTAGCGGGGAACAAAAACATTCAGTACTTC. Amino acid sequence: CASSPGLAGNKNIQYF.